The 2 T cell receptor beta chains in this list originate from one sample, sequenced in a study of blood T cell repertoires in COVID-19. TCRdb's copy holds only in-frame clones and misses some; the assay was immunoSEQ multiplex PCR. Among a few hundred thousand clones listed, more than 80% were seen once. Sample: peripheral blood. All receptors come from a young woman with COVID-19, enrolled during active disease.

V and J are TRBV7-9 and TRBJ1-6; D gene unclear. CDR1 and CDR2 (germline): SEHNR, FQNEAQ (reference sequence). V gave up 6 bases and J gave up 9 bases, with 15 bases separating them. The CDR3 has 14 residues. The CDR3 is CASRLQSPGSPLHF. The CDR3 region has the DNA TGTGCCAGCAGGCTGCAGAGTCCGGGTTCACCCCTCCACTTT.

This rearrangement joins TRBV28 to TRBJ1-2, with no clear D. Per germline, CDR1 MDHEN and CDR2 SYDVKM. This CDR3 has 15 amino acids. The V end was cut by 4 bases, the J end by 7 bases, with 19 bases between. The CDR3 nucleotides read TGTGCCAGCAGTTCCCCCCATCTACAGCCTTCTGGCTACACCTTC. Its protein product is CASSSPHLQPSGYTF.